These 18 T cell receptor beta chains were sequenced from one sample in a study of T cell responses to AZD1222 COVID-19 vaccine. Sequenced by immunoSEQ multiplex PCR; TCRdb stores in-frame clones only, minus some. The sample includes about 93,000 clones, 70% to 90% of them seen just once. The material was peripheral blood, obtained on day 0 of AZD1222 vaccination. These receptors all come from an adult in good health.

The J gene is TRBJ2-7, the V gene TRBV7-2, with 8 positions matching TRBD2. This CDR3 is 13 amino acids long. The germline V gene encodes CDR1 SGHTA and CDR2 FQGNSA. V trimming: 4 bases; J trimming: 2 bases; junction bases outside the gene matches: 1. This chain's CDR3 is CASSSGGPYEQYF. Written as DNA, the CDR3 is TGTGCCAGCAGCTCGGGGGGGCCCTACGAGCAGTACTTC.

The chain joins TRBV2 to TRBJ2-1, with D perhaps matching TRBD1 (7 bases). Per germline, CDR1 SNHLY and CDR2 FYNNEI. V lost 10 bases, J lost 5 bases, and 15 bases lay in between. The CDR3 loop spans 13 amino acids. CDR3: CATRGVGDNEQFF. In nucleotides, the CDR3 is TGTGCCACCAGGGGGGTAGGGGACAATGAGCAGTTCTTC.

The genes are TRBV4-3 and TRBJ2-7; 8 bases line up with TRBD1. CDR1 LGHNA and CDR2 YSLEER come from the germline V gene. With V trimmed by 1 base and J by 4 bases, 6 bases remained unmatched. CDR3 length equals 15 residues. The CDR3 DNA reads as TGCGCCAGCAGCCAAGGACAGGGGAACGGGTACGAGCAGTACTTC. The encoded protein is CASSQGQGNGYEQYF.

The V gene is TRBV2, the J gene TRBJ1-5; 7 nucleotides line up with TRBD1. J gave up 2 bases and V 8 bases, and 15 bases lay outside the gene matches. The length of the CDR3 is 17 residues. Germline assignment: CDR1 SNHLY and CDR2 FYNNEI. The CDR3 bases are TGTGCCAGCTCTGAGGGAACAGGGGATCTTGGCAATCAGCCCCAGCATTTT. Its protein product is CASSEGTGDLGNQPQHF.

The chain uses TRBV7-9 and TRBJ2-7, with 11 bases lining up with TRBD1. This CDR3 spans 16 amino acids. Germline trimming cut 1 base from V and 6 bases from J; bases unmatched to any gene: 8. The germline V gene encodes CDR1 SEHNR and CDR2 FQNEAQ (reference sequence). The CDR3 region has the DNA TGTGCCAGCAGCTTAGTTTCTCCGGGACAGGGGGGCGAGCAGTACTTC. As protein: CASSLVSPGQGGEQYF.

The CDR3 region has the DNA TGTGCCAGCAGCCCCGACGGGACAGGCGTCACTGAAGCTTTCTTT. The encoded protein is CASSPDGTGVTEAFF. The chain carries TRBV9 and TRBJ1-1; the match to TRBD1 covers 8 bases. Trimming took 4 bases from V and 4 from J; bases not matched to a gene: 9. This CDR3 has 15 amino acids. Germline assignment: CDR1 SGDLS and CDR2 YYNGEE.

The sample holds a few counts of this clone. This sequence joins TRBV7-3 and TRBJ2-5; 8 bases match TRBD2. The CDR3 has 15 amino acids. Unmatched junction bases numbered 9, after V lost 5 bases and J lost 4 bases. Germline CDR1 reads SGHTA; CDR2 reads FQGTGA. The CDR3, as DNA: TGTGCCAGCAGCCCACATAGCGGGATTGGAGAGACCCAGTACTTC. Translated: CASSPHSGIGETQYF.

The chain links TRBV7-6 to TRBJ2-7; 7 bases are shared with TRBD2. The CDR3 length is 16 residues. Germline-derived CDR1 and CDR2 are SGHVS and FNYEAQ. The trim removed 0 bases at V and 2 bases at J, leaving 7 bases unmatched. CDR3 coding DNA: TGTGCCAGCAGCTTAGCGTCTAGCGGATATACCTACGAGCAGTACTTC. It specifies CASSLASSGYTYEQYF. The whole variable domain, remainder taken from reference TRBV7-6 and TRBJ2-7, is GAGVSQSPRYKVTKRGQDVALRCDPISGHVSLYWYRQALGQGPEFLTYFNYEAQQDKSGLPNDRFSAERPEGSISTLTIQRTEQRDSAMYRCASSLASSGYTYEQYFGPGTRLTVT.

The V and J genes are TRBV7-9 and TRBJ1-3; maybe TRBD1 (6 bases). CDR3 length: 16 residues. The germline V gene has CDR1 SEHNR and CDR2 FQNEAQ (reference sequence). V was clipped by 1 base and J by 2 bases, with 12 bases between them. The CDR3 loop is CASSLVQGPAGNTIYF. In DNA form, the CDR3 reads TGTGCCAGCAGCTTAGTTCAGGGGCCTGCTGGAAACACCATATATTTT.

The gene calls are TRBV4-3 and TRBJ1-2, with a possible D match to TRBD1 (5 bases). Germline V gives CDR1 LGHNA, CDR2 YSLEER. CDR3 size: 17 residues. Deletions cut 2 bases from V and 0 bases from J, with 16 bases between. The CDR3 DNA reads TGCGCCAGCAGCCAAACCGGGGCATCAAATTCTAACTATGGCTACACCTTC. Translating gives CASSQTGASNSNYGYTF.

DNA of the CDR3: TGTGCCATCAGTGGGAAAGGGGCCCCCACCGGGGAGCTGTTTTTT. Residues: CAISGKGAPTGELFF. The chain uses TRBV10-3 and TRBJ2-2; perhaps TRBD1 as D (5 bases). Trimming stripped 4 bases from V and 4 bases from J, with 13 bases between. Germline lookup yields CDR1 ENHRY and CDR2 SYGVKD. There are 15 residues in the CDR3.

J is TRBJ2-1 and V is TRBV7-9; no reliable D call. V lost 0 bases, J lost 0 bases, and 3 bases lay in between. CDR1 and CDR2 (germline): SEHNR, FQNEAQ (reference sequence). The CDR3 has 14 residues. The CDR3: CASSLASSYNEQFF. CDR3 in DNA: TGTGCCAGCAGCTTAGCGAGCTCCTACAATGAGCAGTTCTTC.

This clone was seen a single time. J is TRBJ2-7 and V is TRBV5-6; 7 positions agree with TRBD1. This CDR3 region has 15 residues. J lost 3 bases, V lost 7 bases, and 13 bases had no gene match. From germline, CDR1 is SGHDT and CDR2 YYEEEE. The CDR3 protein is CASETQGVTDYEQYF. DNA for the CDR3: TGTGCCAGCGAGACTCAGGGGGTCACCGACTACGAGCAGTACTTC. The whole variable domain, filled in from reference TRBV5-6 and TRBJ2-7, reads DAGVTQSPTHLIKTRGQQVTLRCSPKSGHDTVSWYQQALGQGPQFIFQYYEEEERQRGNFPDRFSGHQFPNYSSELNVNALLLGDSALYLCASETQGVTDYEQYFGPGTRLTVT.

This chain connects TRBV6-5 to TRBJ1-6, with no clear D. CDR1 MNHEY and CDR2 SVGAGI come from the germline V gene. Trimming left V 6 bases short and J 12 bases short, with 9 bases between. The CDR3 runs 11 residues. The CDR3 region has the DNA TGTGCCAGCAGGGCCCTGGGACCCCTCCACTTT. Its translation is CASRALGPLHF.

This clone was seen repeatedly, ten times or more. The V and J genes are TRBV7-9 and TRBJ1-1; D remains ambiguous. Germline V gene data show CDR1 as SEHNR and CDR2 as FQNEAQ (reference sequence). The CDR3 contains 12 residues. Trimming removed 5 bases from V and 4 bases from J, with 8 bases in between. The DNA of the CDR3 is TGTGCCAGCAGCGAGAGGACCACTGAAGCTTTCTTT. This translates into CASSERTTEAFF.

The CDR3 here is CASRMTGIGGTEAFF. The CDR3, as DNA: TGTGCCAGCAGAATGACAGGGATCGGAGGAACTGAAGCTTTCTTT. The chain combines TRBV7-2 with TRBJ1-1; 7 bases map to TRBD1. There are 15 residues in the CDR3. J gave up 5 bases and V 6 bases, and 12 bases lay outside the gene matches. Germline loops: CDR1 SGHTA, CDR2 FQGNSA. Full variable domain (rest looked up from reference TRBV7-2 and TRBJ1-1): GAGVSQSPSNKVTEKGKDVELRCDPISGHTALYWYRQSLGQGLEFLIYFQGNSAPDKSGLPSDRFSAERTGGSVSTLTIQRTQQEDSAVYLCASRMTGIGGTEAFFGQGTRLTVV.

CDR3: CASSLGGHNEQFF. Here the CDR3 DNA reads TGTGCCAGCAGCTTGGGCGGGCACAATGAGCAGTTCTTC. V is TRBV5-5 and J is TRBJ2-1, with D perhaps TRBD2 (5 bases). The CDR3 sequence is 13 residues long. With 0 bases removed from V and 5 bases from J, the gap between germline ends came to 6 bases. Germline V gene lookup returns CDR1 SGHKS and CDR2 YYEKEE (reference sequence).

The chain uses TRBV29-1 and TRBJ2-7; 11 nucleotides agree with TRBD2. Losses at the gene ends were 3 bases for V and 10 bases for J; bases not matched to a gene: 5. The CDR3 totals 12 residues. Germline CDR1 and CDR2: SQVTM and ANQGSEA. CDR3 region: CSVEVLAGVQYF. The CDR3 bases are TGCAGCGTTGAGGTACTAGCGGGAGTACAGTACTTC.